These 10 T cell receptor beta chains share one sample of origin, sequenced in a study of regulatory T cells in long-lasting Graves disease. Stated time point: persistent/refractory GD, antithyroid drugs over 5 years with positive TRAb. Construction of the TCR library relied on RNA isolated from PBMCs. Library construction for TCR beta used iRepertoire HTBI primers and Arm-PCR of CDR3 regions. TCRdb recomputed calls from the multiplex PCR reads with MiXCR, one row per CDR3 protein. The data contain 400,000 to 500,000 distinct CDR3 sequences, 21% of them seen just once; the ten biggest clones take up roughly an eighth. The sequences come from peripheral blood mononuclear cells (PBMCs), collected when the disease was refractory, from a patient treated with antithyroid drugs. Every receptor here comes from a female donor with Graves disease.

This sequence joins TRBV27 and TRBJ1-2; 9 nucleotides agree with TRBD1. Germline assignment: CDR1 MNHEY and CDR2 SMNVEV (reference sequence). The CDR3 is 15 amino acids. The ends lost 4 bases at V and 6 bases at J; junction bases unmatched: 9. CDR3 DNA sequence: TGTGCCAGCAGTTGGGACAGGGATGGGGAACATGGCTACACCTTC. It codes for CASSWDRDGEHGYTF.

Comment on this clonotype: A clone one base away is much larger, so this may be a read error. The genes are TRBV28 and TRBJ2-5, with 7 bases identical to TRBD2. The CDR3 covers 14 residues. Per the germline V gene, CDR1 is MDHEN and CDR2 is SYDVKM. The CDR3 protein is CASGTGGRGVGVNF. CDR3 DNA sequence: TGTGCCAGCGGGACTGGCGGGAGAGGGGTAGGGGTAAACTTC.

Ten or more counts support this clonotype. The chain couples TRBV7-8 to TRBJ2-2; 13 bases match TRBD2. CDR3 length: 17 amino acids. CDR1 and CDR2 (germline): SGHVS, FQNEAQ. Unmatched junction bases numbered 6, after V lost 1 base and J lost 7 bases. CDR3 sequence (DNA): TGTGCCAGCAGCTTAGTACTAGCGGGAGGGCCAATCGGGGAGCTGTTTTTT. Translating gives CASSLVLAGGPIGELFF.

The chain couples TRBV24-1 to TRBJ2-1, with 12 positions matching TRBD2. Germline V gene sequence: CDR1 KGHDR, CDR2 SFDVKD. The ends lost 4 bases at V and 9 bases at J; junction bases unmatched: 9. This CDR3 has 16 amino acids. The CDR3 reads CATSEASGRGAVEQFF. The CDR3 region has the DNA TGTGCCACCAGTGAAGCTAGCGGGAGGGGAGCAGTTGAGCAGTTCTTC.

This clonotype showed up many times. The rearrangement joins TRBV28 to TRBJ2-7, with 12 bases identical to TRBD2. Germline V gene lookup returns CDR1 MDHEN and CDR2 SYDVKM. CDR3 length: 14 amino acids. V was pared by 6 bases and J by 6 bases, with 6 bases of the junction left unmatched. In DNA, the CDR3 is TGTGCCAGCAGCCGGACTAGCGGGGTCGGCGAGCAGTACTTC. Translating it yields CASSRTSGVGEQYF. The full variable domain, in which reference TRBV28 and TRBJ2-7 provide the parts outside the CDR3, is DVKVTQSSRYLVKRTGEKVFLECVQDMDHENMFWYRQDPGLGLRLIYFSYDVKMKEKGDIPEGYSVSREKKERFSLILESASTNQTSMYLCASSRTSGVGEQYFGPGTRLTVT.

The chain links TRBV6-2 or TRBV6-3 to TRBJ2-4; TRBD2 agrees at 13 bases. The CDR3 totals 19 residues. V was clipped by 0 bases and J by 9 bases; unmatched bases: 14. Per the germline V gene, CDR1 is MNHEY and CDR2 is SVGEGT. The CDR3 reads CASSYSGHRLAGGLAIQYF. The CDR3 DNA is TGTGCCAGCAGTTACTCAGGGCATAGACTAGCGGGAGGCTTGGCCATTCAGTACTTC.

Here the CDR3 DNA reads TGTGCCAGCAGGACGGGACAGGGGGCGCCTGGGGAGCTGTTTTTT. Translated: CASRTGQGAPGELFF. The chain recombines TRBV6-1 with TRBJ2-2; 12 nucleotides align to TRBD1. The germline V gene has CDR1 MNHNS and CDR2 SASEGT. The CDR3 length is 15 residues. V shed 6 bases, J shed 8 bases, and the junction held 7 bases outside the gene matches.

This clonotype was observed many times. This sequence joins TRBV27 and TRBJ1-1, with a tentative D call TRBD1 (6 bases). Trimming shortened V by 8 bases and J by 4 bases, and 17 bases separated the two germline ends. Germline V CDR1 and CDR2: MNHEY, SMNVEV (reference sequence). This CDR3 is 14 amino acids long. The CDR3: CASSSGGAGTEAFF. As DNA, the CDR3 is TGTGCCAGCTCATCGGGGGGCGCGGGCACTGAAGCTTTCTTT.

On this clonotype: The junction and the germline gene differ at one end; a read error may be behind it. The rearrangement joins TRBV9 to TRBJ2-2, with D tentatively TRBD2 (5 bases). Germline CDR1 is SGDLS and CDR2 is YYNGEE. The CDR3 consists of 14 residues. The CDR3 spells CASSVGRLTEELFF. CDR3 nucleotide sequence: TGTGCCAGCAGCGTAGGGAGGCTGACCGAGGAGCTGTTTTTT.

The J gene is TRBJ2-2, the V gene TRBV7-9; D remains unclear. The germline V gene encodes CDR1 SEHNR and CDR2 FQNEAQ (reference sequence). The V and J ends lost 2 bases and 3 bases respectively, with 4 bases between them. The CDR3 runs 13 residues. CDR3 protein: CASSLSYTGELFF. CDR3 nucleotide sequence: TGTGCCAGCAGCTTAAGTTACACCGGGGAGCTGTTTTTT.